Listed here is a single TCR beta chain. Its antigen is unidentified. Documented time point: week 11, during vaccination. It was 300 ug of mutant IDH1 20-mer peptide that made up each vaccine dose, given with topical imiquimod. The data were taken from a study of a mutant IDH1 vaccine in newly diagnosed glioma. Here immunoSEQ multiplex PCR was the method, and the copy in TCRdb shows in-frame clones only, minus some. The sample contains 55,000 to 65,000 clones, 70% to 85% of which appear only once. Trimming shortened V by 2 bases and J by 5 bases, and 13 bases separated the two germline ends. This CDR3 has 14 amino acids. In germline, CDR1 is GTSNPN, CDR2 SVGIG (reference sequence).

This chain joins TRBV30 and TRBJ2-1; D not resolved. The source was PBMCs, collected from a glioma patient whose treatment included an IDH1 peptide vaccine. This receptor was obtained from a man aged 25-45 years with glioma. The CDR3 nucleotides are TGTGCCTGGAGTTCCCGGCTAGGTCACAATGAGCAGTTCTTC. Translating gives CAWSSRLGHNEQFF.